These 26 T cell receptor beta chains were all obtained from the same sample, sequenced in a study of blood T cell repertoires in COVID-19. TCRdb's copy holds only in-frame clones and misses some; the assay was immunoSEQ multiplex PCR. This repertoire shows 100,000 or so clones, roughly 92% found once; its top ten account for under 7.5%. The sample consisted of peripheral blood. Every receptor here comes from a man aged 65 to 85 with acute or convalescent COVID-19.

This clone has only one observation. The chain recombines TRBV2 with TRBJ2-7; TRBD1 might be the D (5 bases). Germline V lookup: CDR1 SNHLY, CDR2 FYNNEI. V lost 0 bases to trimming and J lost 7 bases, with 22 bases between them. The CDR3 consists of 17 residues. The CDR3, as DNA: TGTGCCAGCAGTGAAGCGCTTCTGGCAGGGCGGTTTCGGGAGCAGTACTTC. Its protein is CASSEALLAGRFREQYF.

The rearrangement uses TRBV5-4 and TRBJ2-5; TRBD2 aligns across 8 bases. Germline CDR1 and CDR2: SGHNT and YYREEE (reference sequence). The CDR3 runs to 20 residues. With 1 base clipped from V and 5 bases from J, the junction kept 22 bases outside the gene matches. The CDR3 nucleotides are TGTGCCAGCAGCTTGTCAAGGACTAGCCCTTTTTTGGACCAAGGGGAGACCCAGTACTTC. Protein: CASSLSRTSPFLDQGETQYF.

V gene TRBV11-2 combines with J gene TRBJ1-6, with 7 bases that match TRBD1. Trimming took 7 bases from V and 0 from J; bases not matched to a gene: 6. This CDR3 contains 16 residues. CDR1 and CDR2 (germline): SGHAT, FQNNGV. CDR3 protein: CASTQGLSSYNSPLHF. In nucleotides, the CDR3 is TGTGCCAGCACACAGGGGTTGAGCTCCTATAATTCACCCCTCCACTTT.

V and J are TRBV3-1 (or the pseudogene TRBV3-2) and TRBJ2-7; 11 bases line up with TRBD1. This CDR3 is built from 15 residues. Trimming removed 2 bases from V and 7 bases from J; junction bases left unmatched: 7. Germline loops: CDR1 LGHDT, CDR2 YNNKEL (reference sequence). The CDR3, as DNA: TGTGCCAGCAGCCAATTTGGACAGGGGGCTGGGGAGCAGTACTTC. Its translation is CASSQFGQGAGEQYF.

The chain recombines TRBV5-4 with TRBJ2-3, with 10 bases aligning to TRBD2. The germline CDR1 and CDR2 sequences are SGHNT and YYREEE (reference sequence). This CDR3 is built from 18 residues. The ends lost 0 bases at V and 0 bases at J; junction bases unmatched: 7. In DNA, the CDR3 is TGTGCCAGCAGCTTGGAACTAGCGGGGAGATTTAGCACAGATACGCAGTATTTT. Encoded protein: CASSLELAGRFSTDTQYF.

This clone came up once. This chain joins TRBV28 and TRBJ2-1, with 7 nucleotides matching TRBD2. V trimming: 5 bases; J trimming: 0 bases; junction bases outside the gene matches: 7. The CDR3 is 16 amino acids. Germline loops: CDR1 MDHEN, CDR2 SYDVKM. CDR3 in DNA: TGTGCCAGCAGTAAGCCCGGGGGGAGCTCCTACAATGAGCAGTTCTTC. This gives the protein CASSKPGGSSYNEQFF. Full variable domain (remainder filled in from reference TRBV28 and TRBJ2-1): DVKVTQSSRYLVKRTGEKVFLECVQDMDHENMFWYRQDPGLGLRLIYFSYDVKMKEKGDIPEGYSVSREKKERFSLILESASTNQTSMYLCASSKPGGSSYNEQFFGPGTRLTVL.

The genes are TRBV5-1 and TRBJ1-1; D not certain. The CDR3 contains 15 residues. Germline V lookup: CDR1 SGHRS, CDR2 YFSETQ. The V gene lost 4 bases and the J gene lost 0 bases, with 13 bases spanning the gap. CDR3 DNA sequence: TGCGCCAGCAGCGAGCGCGCCGGAGTGAACACTGAAGCTTTCTTT. Protein: CASSERAGVNTEAFF.

Here the CDR3 DNA reads TGCGCCAGCAGCCTCAGGGTTGGCGGGGAGCTGTTTTTT. Amino acid sequence: CASSLRVGGELFF. The V call is TRBV5-1, the J call TRBJ2-2, with D maybe TRBD1 (5 bases). The CDR3 covers 13 residues. Looked up from germline, CDR1 is SGHRS and CDR2 is YFSETQ. The V gene lost 4 bases and the J gene lost 7 bases, with 11 bases spanning the gap.

This chain uses TRBV29-1 with TRBJ2-5; 11 positions match TRBD2. Losses at the gene ends were 6 bases for V and 2 bases for J; bases not matched to a gene: 2. The germline V gene encodes CDR1 SQVTM and CDR2 ANQGSEA. This CDR3 region has 13 residues. CDR3 bases: TGCAGCGTCCTAGCGGGAGGTCAAGAGACCCAGTACTTC. Its protein is CSVLAGGQETQYF.

The gene calls are TRBV5-1 and TRBJ1-1; D gene uncertain. V lost 0 bases and J 7 bases, leaving 10 bases between the germline ends. The CDR3 runs to 13 residues. Germline CDR1 is SGHRS and CDR2 is YFSETQ. The DNA of the CDR3 is TGCGCCAGCAGCTTGGAACAGTTGGATGAAGCTTTCTTT. As protein: CASSLEQLDEAFF.

V is TRBV5-1 and J is TRBJ2-1, with TRBD2 as a possible D gene (5 bases). The germline V gene encodes CDR1 SGHRS and CDR2 YFSETQ. Deletions cut 0 bases from V and 9 bases from J, with 13 bases between. CDR3 length: 14 amino acids. CDR3 sequence (DNA): TGCGCCAGCAGCTTGGCTTCTAGCCTAGGTGAGCAGTTCTTC. This codes for CASSLASSLGEQFF. Based on the CDR3 plus reference TRBV5-1 and TRBJ2-1, the full variable domain is KAGVTQTPRYLIKTRGQQVTLSCSPISGHRSVSWYQQTPGQGLQFLFEYFSETQRNKGNFPGRFSGRQFSNSRSEMNVSTLELGDSALYLCASSLASSLGEQFFGPGTRLTVL.

This clone was counted only a few times. CDR3 region: CASSIGLGGLNTEAFF. DNA of the CDR3: TGTGCCAGTAGTATAGGGCTCGGGGGGCTGAACACTGAAGCTTTCTTT. This chain joins TRBV19 and TRBJ1-1; TRBD1 might be the D (6 bases). V was shortened by 1 base and J by 0 bases, with 12 bases between the two germline ends. Germline-derived CDR1 and CDR2 are LNHDA and SQIVND (reference sequence). The CDR3 spans 16 residues. The full variable domain, with the rest looked up from reference TRBV19 and TRBJ1-1, is DGGITQSPKYLFRKEGQNVTLSCEQNLNHDAMYWYRQDPGQGLRLIYYSQIVNDFQKGDIAEGYSVSREKKESFPLTVTSAQKNPTAFYLCASSIGLGGLNTEAFFGQGTRLTVV.

The J gene is TRBJ1-3, the V gene TRBV11-2; D is possibly TRBD1 (5 bases). With 5 bases removed from V and 2 bases from J, the gap between germline ends came to 13 bases. The CDR3 spans 15 residues. From germline, CDR1 is SGHAT and CDR2 FQNNGV. CDR3 residues: CASSPRTFAGNTIYF. CDR3 nucleotide sequence: TGTGCCAGCAGCCCCCGGACATTCGCTGGAAACACCATATATTTT.

This clone was recorded once. The V gene is TRBV18, the J gene TRBJ2-3; 13 bases align to TRBD2. V dropped 6 bases and J dropped 6; count of bases not matched to a gene: 6. CDR1 KGHSH and CDR2 LQKENI come from the germline V gene. CDR3 length equals 15 residues. The CDR3 is CASSPGLAGADTQYF. The CDR3 nucleotides read TGTGCCAGCTCTCCCGGACTAGCGGGAGCCGATACGCAGTATTTT.

J is TRBJ2-3 and V is TRBV6-2 or TRBV6-3, with a possible D match to TRBD1 (6 bases). This CDR3 region has 14 residues. The germline CDR1 and CDR2 sequences are MNHEY and SVGEGT. V was shortened by 5 bases and J by 2 bases, with 11 bases between the two germline ends. This chain's CDR3 is CASSLGQNTDTQYF. The CDR3, as DNA: TGTGCCAGCAGTCTTGGACAGAACACAGATACGCAGTATTTT.

This rearrangement joins TRBV2 to TRBJ2-1, with D unclear. There are 14 residues in the CDR3. Germline values: CDR1 SNHLY, CDR2 FYNNEI. Trimming left V 8 bases short and J 0 bases short, with 11 bases between. The CDR3 DNA is TGTGCCAGCGTTTTGCGCCTCTCCTACAATGAGCAGTTCTTC. Protein: CASVLRLSYNEQFF.

The genes are TRBV18 and TRBJ2-7; no firm D call. Germline V lookup: CDR1 KGHSH, CDR2 LQKENI. V shed 5 bases and J shed 4 bases, with 12 bases lying between them. The length of the CDR3 is 13 residues. CDR3 loop: CASSVQDTYEQYF. The CDR3 DNA is TGTGCCAGCTCAGTGCAGGATACTTACGAGCAGTACTTC.

The rearrangement joins TRBV11-2 to TRBJ2-5; possibly TRBD1 for D (6 bases). The V and J ends lost 3 bases and 2 bases respectively, with 10 bases between them. CDR3 length: 14 amino acids. Germline loops: CDR1 SGHAT, CDR2 FQNNGV. CDR3 nucleotides: TGTGCCAGCAGCTTTGGCCAGGGGCAAGAGACCCAGTACTTC. This codes for CASSFGQGQETQYF.

The genes are TRBV3-1 (or the pseudogene TRBV3-2) and TRBJ2-5; D perhaps matches TRBD2 (6 bases). This CDR3 has 16 amino acids. V shed 1 base and J shed 3 bases, with 15 bases lying between them. Per the germline V gene, CDR1 is LGHDT and CDR2 is YNNKEL (reference sequence). This CDR3 reads CASSQVDGGLKETQYF. The CDR3, as DNA: TGTGCCAGCAGCCAAGTGGACGGGGGATTAAAAGAGACCCAGTACTTC.

The chain employs TRBV18 and TRBJ1-1; D not resolved. Germline assignment: CDR1 KGHSH and CDR2 LQKENI. The CDR3 has 13 amino acids. V lost 6 bases and J 3 bases, leaving 11 bases between the germline ends. The CDR3 region is CASSQGRDTEAFF. CDR3 nucleotide sequence: TGTGCCAGCTCGCAAGGGAGGGACACTGAAGCTTTCTTT.

V gene TRBV12-3 or TRBV12-4 combines with J gene TRBJ2-1; no reliable D call. The CDR3 is 11 amino acids. V dropped 5 bases and J dropped 9 bases, with 8 bases sitting between them. The CDR3 DNA reads TGTGCCAGCAGTGACTGGGTTGAGCAGTTCTTC. This sequence encodes CASSDWVEQFF.

The chain couples TRBV7-9 to TRBJ2-5; D gene ambiguous. Germline CDR1 is SEHNR and CDR2 is FQNEAQ (reference sequence). V was trimmed by 1 base and J by 1 base, leaving 7 bases between them. This CDR3 contains 14 residues. CDR3 DNA sequence: TGTGCCAGCAGCTTAGGTACAACCCAAGAGACCCAGTACTTC. This translates into CASSLGTTQETQYF.

The chain joins TRBV5-1 to TRBJ1-2; tentative D call: TRBD1 (6 bases). CDR3 length equals 15 residues. Germline CDR1 reads SGHRS; CDR2 reads YFSETQ. Trimming took off 0 bases at V and 8 bases at J, with 17 bases between the two ends. CDR3 in amino acids: CASSLAPGVEGGYTF. The CDR3 DNA reads as TGCGCCAGCAGCTTGGCCCCAGGGGTCGAGGGGGGCTACACCTTC.

The rearrangement uses TRBV7-2 and TRBJ1-6, with D tentatively TRBD1 (5 bases). CDR1 and CDR2 (germline): SGHTA, FQGNSA. The length of the CDR3 is 13 residues. V lost 2 bases and J 10 bases, leaving 9 bases between the germline ends. DNA of the CDR3: TGTGCCAGCAGCTTATTCGGGGGGTCACCCCTCCACTTT. The encoded protein is CASSLFGGSPLHF.

The V gene is TRBV7-9, the J gene TRBJ1-5, with 7 bases fitting TRBD1. The CDR3 spans 14 residues. After removal of 5 bases from V and 5 bases from J, the junction contained 6 bases not matched to a gene. Germline lookup yields CDR1 SEHNR and CDR2 FQNEAQ (reference sequence). In DNA form, the CDR3 reads TGTGCCAGCAGCCAGTCCAGGGGGGATCAGCCCCAGCATTTT. Protein product: CASSQSRGDQPQHF.

This chain joins TRBV30 and TRBJ1-6; tentative D call: TRBD1 (5 bases). In germline, CDR1 is GTSNPN, CDR2 SVGIG (reference sequence). The CDR3 is made up of 15 amino acids. The V and J ends lost 0 bases and 2 bases respectively, with 8 bases between them. The CDR3 coding sequence is TGTGCCTGGAGTGTAGACAGAACCTATAATTCACCCCTCCACTTT. The encoded protein is CAWSVDRTYNSPLHF.